This passage covers 11 T cell receptor beta chains from one sample sequenced in a study of cytomegalovirus exposure and HLA in healthy donors. This PCR relied on a set of 60 Vbeta primers and 13 Jbeta primers. The assay was immunoSEQ multiplex PCR, and TCRdb's table has in-frame clones only and misses some. This sample has about 130,000 clones, with around 67% found just once. The sample comprised PBMCs. The origin of the receptors is a man between 18 and 29 years old in good health and CMV-seropositive.

The V call is TRBV5-1, the J call TRBJ2-1; TRBD1 aligns across 9 bases. Trimming cost V 2 bases and J 6 bases; bases outside gene matches: 12. From germline, CDR1 is SGHRS and CDR2 YFSETQ. The CDR3 is 17 amino acids. The CDR3 sequence: CASSFGGTGGAVNEQFF. The CDR3 DNA sequence: TGCGCCAGCAGCTTTGGGGGAACAGGGGGCGCGGTCAATGAGCAGTTCTTC.

This clone has only a few counts. The V call is TRBV7-9, the J call TRBJ2-1; D is undetermined. V was cut by 2 bases and J by 6 bases, with 14 bases left in between. The CDR3 has 15 residues. Germline loops: CDR1 SEHNR, CDR2 FQNEAQ (reference sequence). The CDR3 DNA is TGTGCCAGCAGCTTATGGTCTAGGCAGCTCAATGAGCAGTTCTTC. This gives the protein CASSLWSRQLNEQFF.

This chain joins TRBV19 and TRBJ1-1, with D maybe TRBD1 (5 bases). V lost 2 bases and J 6 bases, leaving 16 bases between the germline ends. Germline V gene sequence: CDR1 LNHDA, CDR2 SQIVND (reference sequence). The CDR3 has 15 amino acids. The CDR3 bases are TGTGCCAGTAGTATACTTTGGCAGGACACTTCTGAAGCTTTCTTT. The encoded protein is CASSILWQDTSEAFF.

The chain uses TRBV7-2 and TRBJ2-7; the match to TRBD1 covers 9 bases. The germline V gene encodes CDR1 SGHTA and CDR2 FQGNSA. With 1 base clipped from V and 0 bases from J, the junction kept 10 bases outside the gene matches. The CDR3 spans 18 residues. CDR3 in DNA: TGTGCCAGCAGCTTAGAGGGTGGACAGGGGCCATTCTCCTACGAGCAGTACTTC. This sequence encodes CASSLEGGQGPFSYEQYF.

V is TRBV6-6 and J is TRBJ2-3, with D perhaps TRBD1 (5 bases). The CDR3 has 14 amino acids. Between the trimmed V and J ends, which lost 2 bases and 3 bases, there was a span of 9 bases. Germline CDR1 MNHNY, CDR2 SVGAGI (reference sequence). The CDR3 bases are TGTGCCAGCAGTTACGGGGCCGGGACAGATACGCAGTATTTT. This translates into CASSYGAGTDTQYF.

CDR3 nucleotides: TGTGCCAGCAGTTTTCTGGCTGCAACTAATGAAAAACTGTTTTTT. Residues: CASSFLAATNEKLFF. The rearrangement joins TRBV28 to TRBJ1-4, with D unresolved. Germline CDR1 reads MDHEN; CDR2 reads SYDVKM. The V gene lost 3 bases and the J gene lost 0 bases, with 8 bases spanning the gap. The CDR3 runs 15 residues.

This clone came up once. This chain uses TRBV12-2 with TRBJ2-1; TRBD2 is the table's D call and was not checked against the DNA. TRBV12-2 is a recognized pseudogene. The CDR3 is made up of 13 amino acids. For the CDR3, the DNA is TGTGCAAGTAAGGAGGAGCTCTACAATGAGCAGTTCTTC. This encodes CASKEELYNEQFF.

This chain links TRBV10-2 with TRBJ1-4, with 9 bases fitting TRBD1. Germline assignment: CDR1 WSHSY and CDR2 SAAADI. The CDR3 is 15 amino acids. V was pared by 6 bases and J by 8 bases, with 10 bases of the junction left unmatched. The CDR3 nucleotides are TGCGCCAGCAGGATAGGACAGGGGAGAAACGAAAAACTGTTTTTT. The encoded protein is CASRIGQGRNEKLFF.

V gene TRBV21-1 combines with J gene TRBJ1-6; the table's D call of TRBD1 was not tested on the DNA. TRBV21-1 is a pseudogene locus. CDR3 length: 16 residues. CDR3 DNA sequence: TGTGCCAGCAGCAACAACCCGGGACAGCGAAATTCACCCCTCCACTTT. Encoded protein: CASSNNPGQRNSPLHF.

The CDR3 spells CASSLNTWTGRSTEAFF. In DNA, the CDR3 is TGCGCCAGCAGCCTCAACACCTGGACAGGGCGGTCAACTGAAGCTTTCTTT. V usage is TRBV5-1 and J usage is TRBJ1-1; 8 nucleotides align to TRBD1. With 4 bases clipped from V and 5 bases from J, the junction kept 16 bases outside the gene matches. CDR1 and CDR2 (germline): SGHRS, YFSETQ. This CDR3 region has 17 residues.

This chain connects TRBV29-1 to TRBJ1-3; 8 bases match TRBD1. The germline V gene has CDR1 SQVTM and CDR2 ANQGSEA. V was clipped by 7 bases and J by 4 bases; unmatched bases: 3. The CDR3 sequence is 12 residues long. CDR3 DNA sequence: TGCAGCGCTCGGACAGGGGGAAACACCATATATTTT. As protein: CSARTGGNTIYF.